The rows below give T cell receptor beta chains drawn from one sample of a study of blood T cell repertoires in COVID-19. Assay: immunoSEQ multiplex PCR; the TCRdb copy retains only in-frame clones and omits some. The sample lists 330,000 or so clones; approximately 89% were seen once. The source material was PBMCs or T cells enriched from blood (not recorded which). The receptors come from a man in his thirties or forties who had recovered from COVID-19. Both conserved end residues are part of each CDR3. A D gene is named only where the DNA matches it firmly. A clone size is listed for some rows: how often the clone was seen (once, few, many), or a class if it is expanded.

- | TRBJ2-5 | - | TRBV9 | TGTGCCAGCAGCGTAAACCCGATTCCCGGGGAGACCCAGTACTTC | CASSVNPIPGETQYF
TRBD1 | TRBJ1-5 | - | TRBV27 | TGTGCCAGCAGTTCACAGGGGGCAGGTCAGCCCCAGCATTTT | CASSSQGAGQPQHF
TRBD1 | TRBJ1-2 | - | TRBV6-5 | TGTGCCAGCAGTTACGGGGGACAGGGGTCCTATGGCTACACCTTC | CASSYGGQGSYGYTF
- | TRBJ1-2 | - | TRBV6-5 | TGTGCCAGCAGTTCCCGACAGATCTATGGCTACACCTTC | CASSSRQIYGYTF
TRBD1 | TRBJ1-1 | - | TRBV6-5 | TGTGCCAGCAATCACAGGGGCACTGAAGCTTTCTTT | CASNHRGTEAFF
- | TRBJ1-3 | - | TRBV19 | TGTGCCAGTAGCCCAACCTATGGAAACACCATATATTTT | CASSPTYGNTIYF
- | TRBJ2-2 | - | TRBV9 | TGTGCCAGCAGCGTAGTCACTAGCCCTTCGGGGGAGCTGTTTTTT | CASSVVTSPSGELFF
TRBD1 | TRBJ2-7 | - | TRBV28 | TGTGCCAGCAGTTCCGGGCAGGGGGTCTCCTACGAGCAGTACTTC | CASSSGQGVSYEQYF
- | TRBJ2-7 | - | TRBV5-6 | TGTGCCAGCAGCTTACAGGGGAGGTCTGCCTACGAGCAGTACTTC | CASSLQGRSAYEQYF
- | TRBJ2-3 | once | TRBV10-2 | TGCGCCAGCACGGGGGTAGGCGATACGCAGTATTTT | CASTGVGDTQYF
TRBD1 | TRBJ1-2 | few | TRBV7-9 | TGTGCCAGCAGCGGACAGGGGGCAAATGGCTACACCTTC | CASSGQGANGYTF
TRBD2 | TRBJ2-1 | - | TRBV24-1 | TGTGCCACAAGCGGGGGGGCTGGATATGAGCAGTTCTTC | CATSGGAGYEQFF
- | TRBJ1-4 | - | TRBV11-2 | TGTGCCAGCAGCTCCGGTCATTCAACTAATGAAAAACTGTTTTTT | CASSSGHSTNEKLFF
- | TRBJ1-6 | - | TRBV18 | TGTGCCAGCTCACCATTAGTAATTCAAAATTCACCCCTCCACTTT | CASSPLVIQNSPLHF
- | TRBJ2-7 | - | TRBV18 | TGTGCCAGCTCCTCCGACAGCTATGCCCTCTACGAGCAGTACTTC | CASSSDSYALYEQYF
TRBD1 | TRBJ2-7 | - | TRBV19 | TGTGCCAGTAGGGATCGGGACAGGATTGTCTACGAGCAGTACTTC | CASRDRDRIVYEQYF
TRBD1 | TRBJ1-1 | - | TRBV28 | TGTGCCAGCAGTCCCGGGACAGGAGCCACTGAAGCTTTCTTT | CASSPGTGATEAFF
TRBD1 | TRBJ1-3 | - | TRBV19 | TGTGCCAGTAGTCGCGACAGGGGGCGAGGAAACACCATATATTTT | CASSRDRGRGNTIYF
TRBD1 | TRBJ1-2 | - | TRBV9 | TGTGCCAGCAGCGTAGAGGGGACAGCTGTGAACTATGGCTACACCTTC | CASSVEGTAVNYGYTF
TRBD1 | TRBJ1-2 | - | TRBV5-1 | TGCGCCAGCAGCTTGGGACAGGGGGGCTACACCTTC | CASSLGQGGYTF
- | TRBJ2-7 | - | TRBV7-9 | TGTGCCAGCAGCTTAGCCGACAGATATCTAGCCTACGAGCAGTACTTC | CASSLADRYLAYEQYF
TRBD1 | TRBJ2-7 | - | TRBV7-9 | TGTGCCAGCAGCTCCACAGTAGTGACAGGGCCCGAGCAGTACTTC | CASSSTVVTGPEQYF
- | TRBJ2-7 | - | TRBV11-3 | TGTGCCAGCAGCTTATGGGACACCTACGAGCAGTACTTC | CASSLWDTYEQYF
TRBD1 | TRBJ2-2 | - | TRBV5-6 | TGTGCCAGCAGCTCTCCGGGACAGGGTCAACGGGAGCTGTTTTTT | CASSSPGQGQRELFF
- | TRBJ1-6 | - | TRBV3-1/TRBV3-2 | TGTGCCAGCAGCGCGGACAGTAATTCACCCCTCCACTTT | CASSADSNSPLHF
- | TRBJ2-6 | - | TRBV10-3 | TGTGCCATCAGTCAGGGCTCTGGGGCCAACGTCCTGACTTTC | CAISQGSGANVLTF
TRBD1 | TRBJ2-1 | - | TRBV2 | TGTGCCAGCAGAGACAGGGGGCCTGAGCAGTTCTTC | CASRDRGPEQFF
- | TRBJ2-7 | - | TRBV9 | TGTGCCAGCAGCGTAGGACAGTTCTCCTACGAGCAGTACTTC | CASSVGQFSYEQYF
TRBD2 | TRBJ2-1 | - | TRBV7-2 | TGTGCCAGCAGCCCGCGGGGGGAGGGTTTCTTC | CASSPRGEGFF
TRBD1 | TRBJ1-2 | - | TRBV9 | TGTGCCAGCAGTTTTAACCGGGACAGGGGGCTTGGCTACACCTTC | CASSFNRDRGLGYTF
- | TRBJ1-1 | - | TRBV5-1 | TGCGCCAGCAGCCCTCAGGGACTTGAATACACTGAAGCTTTCTTT | CASSPQGLEYTEAFF
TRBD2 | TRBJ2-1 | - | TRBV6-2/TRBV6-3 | TGTGCCAGCAGTTACTCGGGGAGCGGGGGCCCGTACAATGAGCAGTTCTTC | CASSYSGSGGPYNEQFF
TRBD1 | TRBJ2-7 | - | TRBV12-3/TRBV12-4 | TGTGCCAGCAGTTGGACAGGGGACGAGCAGTACTTC | CASSWTGDEQYF
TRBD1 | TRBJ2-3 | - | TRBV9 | TGTGCCAGCAGCGTAGGGGGCAGGGGGCTGTTAGATACGCAGTATTTT | CASSVGGRGLLDTQYF
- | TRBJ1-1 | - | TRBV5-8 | TGTGCCAGCGGGCAACTCGGGCAGGAGGACGAGGCTTTCTTT | CASGQLGQEDEAFF
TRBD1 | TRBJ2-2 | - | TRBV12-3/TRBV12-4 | TGTGCCACGGGACAGGGTTGGGAGCTGTTTTTT | CATGQGWELFF
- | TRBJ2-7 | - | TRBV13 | TGTGCCAGCAGCACCAGACAGAACTACGAGCAGTACTTC | CASSTRQNYEQYF
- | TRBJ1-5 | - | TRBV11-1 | TGTGCCAGCAGCTCAGGACAGAATCAGCCCCAGCATTTT | CASSSGQNQPQHF
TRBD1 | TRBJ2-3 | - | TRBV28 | TGTGCCAGCAGTTTCTGGGACAGGGGGCATGGCACAGATACGCAGTATTTT | CASSFWDRGHGTDTQYF
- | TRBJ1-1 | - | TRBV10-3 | TGTGCCATCTCGGGACAAGCGAACACTGAAGCTTTCTTT | CAISGQANTEAFF
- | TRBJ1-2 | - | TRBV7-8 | TGTGCCAGCAGCTTAGCTGGGGAGGGGATAATTAACTATGGCTACACCTTC | CASSLAGEGIINYGYTF
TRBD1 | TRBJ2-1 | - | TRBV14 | TGTGCCAGCAGCCAAGGTGGACAGGGGGTTGCGGATGAGCAGTTCTTC | CASSQGGQGVADEQFF
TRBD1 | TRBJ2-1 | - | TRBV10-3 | TGTGCCACCGCCCGGACAGGGGGTATCAATGAGCAGTTCTTC | CATARTGGINEQFF
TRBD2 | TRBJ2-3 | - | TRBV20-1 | TGCAGTGCTAGTATACCCGGGGGGGATACGCAGTATTTT | CSASIPGGDTQYF
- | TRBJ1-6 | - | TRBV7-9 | TGTGCCAGCAGCCCCCGACAGGAGACCGTGCATTCACCCCTCCACTTT | CASSPRQETVHSPLHF
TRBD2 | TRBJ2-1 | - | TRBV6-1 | TGTGCCAGCAGTGAAGCTTCCAGCGGGGTATATGAGCAGTTCTTC | CASSEASSGVYEQFF
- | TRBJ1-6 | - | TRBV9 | TGTGCCAGCAGCGCCTACACGGGGGGCGGTAATTCACCCCTCCACTTT | CASSAYTGGGNSPLHF
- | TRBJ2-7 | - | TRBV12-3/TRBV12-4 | TGTGCCAGCACCCCGACACCCTCCTACGAGCAGTACTTC | CASTPTPSYEQYF
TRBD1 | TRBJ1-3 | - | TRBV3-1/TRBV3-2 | TGTGCCAGCAGCCTTAACAGGGGTGAAGGAAACACCATATATTTT | CASSLNRGEGNTIYF
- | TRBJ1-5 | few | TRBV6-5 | TGTGCCAGCAGCCTCAGGGTTGCAAATCAGCCCCAGCATTTT | CASSLRVANQPQHF
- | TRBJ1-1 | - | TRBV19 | TGTGCCAGTGGGAAAAGAGACAGAATGAACACTGAAGCTTTCTTT | CASGKRDRMNTEAFF
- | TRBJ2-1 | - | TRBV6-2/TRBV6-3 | TGTGCCAGCAGTTACTCGTCGATGGAAGAATATTTAGGGGCCCCGGAGCAGTTCTTC | CASSYSSMEEYLGAPEQFF
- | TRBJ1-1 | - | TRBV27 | TGTGCCAGCAGTTTTACAGGGAACACTGAAGCTTTCTTT | CASSFTGNTEAFF
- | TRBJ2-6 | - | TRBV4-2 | TGTGCCAGCAGCCAAGGAGGGAGCGGGGCCAACGTCCTGACTTTC | CASSQGGSGANVLTF
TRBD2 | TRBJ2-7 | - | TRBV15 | TGTGCCACCAGGAGTAGCGGGACGACGAGCGGGTACTTC | CATRSSGTTSGYF
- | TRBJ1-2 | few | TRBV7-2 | TGTGCCAGCAGCCAAGGGAGCGGCAGTCCGGGAAGCTACACCTTC | CASSQGSGSPGSYTF
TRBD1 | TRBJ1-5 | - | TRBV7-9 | TGTGCCAGCAGCCCGGACAGGGTCGGCAATCAGCCCCAGCATTTT | CASSPDRVGNQPQHF
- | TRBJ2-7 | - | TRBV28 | TGTGCCAGCAGTTTAACAGCCAACAGGGAAATTTCCTACGAGCAGTACTTC | CASSLTANREISYEQYF
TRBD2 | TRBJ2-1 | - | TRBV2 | TGTGCCAGCACTCTTAGCGGGGGCTCCTACAATGAGCAGTTCTTC | CASTLSGGSYNEQFF